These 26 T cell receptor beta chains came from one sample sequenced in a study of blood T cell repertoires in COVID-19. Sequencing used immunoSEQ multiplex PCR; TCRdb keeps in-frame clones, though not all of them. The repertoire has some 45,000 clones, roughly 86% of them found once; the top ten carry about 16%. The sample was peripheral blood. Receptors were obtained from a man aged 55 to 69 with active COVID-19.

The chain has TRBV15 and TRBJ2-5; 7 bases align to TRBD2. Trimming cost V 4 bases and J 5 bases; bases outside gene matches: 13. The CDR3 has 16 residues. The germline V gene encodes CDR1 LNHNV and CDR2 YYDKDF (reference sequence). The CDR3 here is CATSTWGGPSGETQYF. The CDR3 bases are TGTGCCACCAGCACCTGGGGGGGTCCTTCGGGGGAGACCCAGTACTTC.

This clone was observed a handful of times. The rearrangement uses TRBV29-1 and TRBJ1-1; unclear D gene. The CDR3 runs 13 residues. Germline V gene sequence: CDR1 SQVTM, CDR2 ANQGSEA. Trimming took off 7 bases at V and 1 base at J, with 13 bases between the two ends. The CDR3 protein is CSARQSQNTEAFF. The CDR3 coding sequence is TGCAGCGCCCGACAATCACAGAACACTGAAGCTTTCTTT.

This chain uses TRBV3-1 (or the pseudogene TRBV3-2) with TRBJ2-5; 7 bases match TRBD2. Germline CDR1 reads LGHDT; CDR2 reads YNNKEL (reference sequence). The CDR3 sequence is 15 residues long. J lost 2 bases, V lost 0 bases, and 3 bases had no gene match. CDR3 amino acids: CASSQDAGEQETQYF. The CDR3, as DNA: TGTGCCAGCAGCCAAGATGCGGGGGAGCAAGAGACCCAGTACTTC.

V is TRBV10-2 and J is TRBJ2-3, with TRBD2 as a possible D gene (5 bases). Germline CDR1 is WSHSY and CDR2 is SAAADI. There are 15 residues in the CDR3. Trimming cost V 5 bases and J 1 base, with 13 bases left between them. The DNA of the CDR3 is TGCGCCAGCAGTAAGGAGGCCCGAGGCACAGATACGCAGTATTTT. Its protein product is CASSKEARGTDTQYF.

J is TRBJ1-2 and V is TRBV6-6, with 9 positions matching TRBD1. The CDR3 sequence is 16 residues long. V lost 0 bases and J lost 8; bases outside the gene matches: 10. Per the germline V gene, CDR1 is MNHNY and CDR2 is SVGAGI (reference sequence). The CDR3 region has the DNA TGTGCCAGCAGTTACTCCCGGGACAGGGTTTTGTTCGGCTACACCTTC. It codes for CASSYSRDRVLFGYTF.

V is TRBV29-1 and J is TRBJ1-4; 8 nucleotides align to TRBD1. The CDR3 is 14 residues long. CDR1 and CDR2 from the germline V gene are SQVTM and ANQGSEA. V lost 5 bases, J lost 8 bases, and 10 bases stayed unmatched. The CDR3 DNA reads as TGCAGCGTTCGGGAAACAGGGGGTCGGGAAAAACTGTTTTTT. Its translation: CSVRETGGREKLFF.

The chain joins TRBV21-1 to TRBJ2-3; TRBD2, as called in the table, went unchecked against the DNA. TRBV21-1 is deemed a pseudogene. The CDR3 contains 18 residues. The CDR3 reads CASSKGTSGGPSTDTQYF. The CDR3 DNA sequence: TGTGCCAGCAGCAAAGGGACTAGCGGGGGGCCTAGCACAGATACGCAGTATTTT.

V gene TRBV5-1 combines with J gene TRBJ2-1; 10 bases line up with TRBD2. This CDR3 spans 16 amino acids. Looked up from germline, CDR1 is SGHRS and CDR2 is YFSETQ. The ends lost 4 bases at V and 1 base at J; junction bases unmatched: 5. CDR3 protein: CASSPGLADSYNEQFF. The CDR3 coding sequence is TGCGCCAGCAGCCCCGGACTAGCGGATTCCTACAATGAGCAGTTCTTC. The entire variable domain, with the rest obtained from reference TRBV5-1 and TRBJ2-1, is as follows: KAGVTQTPRYLIKTRGQQVTLSCSPISGHRSVSWYQQTPGQGLQFLFEYFSETQRNKGNFPGRFSGRQFSNSRSEMNVSTLELGDSALYLCASSPGLADSYNEQFFGPGTRLTVL.

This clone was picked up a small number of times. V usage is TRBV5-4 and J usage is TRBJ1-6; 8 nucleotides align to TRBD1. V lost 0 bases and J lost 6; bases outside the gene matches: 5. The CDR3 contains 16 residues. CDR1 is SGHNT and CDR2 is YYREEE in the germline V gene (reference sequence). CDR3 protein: CASSLALGQGNSPLHF. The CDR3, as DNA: TGTGCCAGCAGCTTGGCGCTCGGACAGGGTAATTCACCCCTCCACTTT.

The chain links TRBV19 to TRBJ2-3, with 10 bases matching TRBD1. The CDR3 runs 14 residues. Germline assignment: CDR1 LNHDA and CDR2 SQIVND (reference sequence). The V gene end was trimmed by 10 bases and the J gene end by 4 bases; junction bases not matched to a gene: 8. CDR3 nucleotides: TGTGCCACCCGGGACAGGGGAAAAGCAGATACGCAGTATTTT. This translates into CATRDRGKADTQYF.

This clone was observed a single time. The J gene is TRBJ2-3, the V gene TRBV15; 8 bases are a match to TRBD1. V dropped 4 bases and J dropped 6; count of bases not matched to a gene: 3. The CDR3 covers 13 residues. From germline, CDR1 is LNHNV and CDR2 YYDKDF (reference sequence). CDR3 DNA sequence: TGTGCCACCAGCACCAGGGGGCTCGATACGCAGTATTTT. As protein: CATSTRGLDTQYF.

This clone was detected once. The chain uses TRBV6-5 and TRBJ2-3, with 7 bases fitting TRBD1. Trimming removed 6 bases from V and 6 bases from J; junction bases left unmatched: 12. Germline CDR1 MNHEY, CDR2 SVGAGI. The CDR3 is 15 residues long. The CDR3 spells CASSLTGVSSDTQYF. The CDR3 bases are TGTGCCAGCAGCCTAACAGGGGTGTCATCGGATACGCAGTATTTT.

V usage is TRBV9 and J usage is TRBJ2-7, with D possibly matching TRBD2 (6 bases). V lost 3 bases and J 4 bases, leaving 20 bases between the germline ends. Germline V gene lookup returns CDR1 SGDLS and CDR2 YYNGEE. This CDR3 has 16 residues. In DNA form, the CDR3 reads TGTGCCAGCAGCGCCGGCAGCGGGCCGGAGGGGTACGAGCAGTACTTC. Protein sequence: CASSAGSGPEGYEQYF. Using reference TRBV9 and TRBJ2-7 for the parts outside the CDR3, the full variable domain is DSGVTQTPKHLITATGQRVTLRCSPRSGDLSVYWYQQSLDQGLQFLIQYYNGEERAKGNILERFSAQQFPDLHSELNLSSLELGDSALYFCASSAGSGPEGYEQYFGPGTRLTVT.

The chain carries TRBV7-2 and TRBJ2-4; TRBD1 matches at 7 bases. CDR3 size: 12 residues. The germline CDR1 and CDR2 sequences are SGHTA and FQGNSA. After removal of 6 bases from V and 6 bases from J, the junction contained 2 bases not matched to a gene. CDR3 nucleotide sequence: TGTGCCAGCAGTACAGGGGTAAACATTCAGTACTTC. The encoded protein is CASSTGVNIQYF.

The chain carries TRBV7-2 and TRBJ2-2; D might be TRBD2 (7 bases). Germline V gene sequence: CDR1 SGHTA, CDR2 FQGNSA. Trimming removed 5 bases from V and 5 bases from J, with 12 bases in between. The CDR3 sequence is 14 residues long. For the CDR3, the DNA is TGTGCCAGCAGCGGGGGGGCCCGGACCGGGGAGCTGTTTTTT. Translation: CASSGGARTGELFF.

CDR3: CASSLWTGGAGYGYTF. CDR3 coding DNA: TGTGCCAGCAGCCTATGGACAGGGGGCGCAGGGTATGGCTACACCTTC. The chain joins TRBV11-2 to TRBJ1-2, with 11 nucleotides matching TRBD1. This CDR3 is 16 amino acids long. Germline CDR1 is SGHAT and CDR2 is FQNNGV. V lost 5 bases to trimming and J lost 5 bases; unmatched junction nucleotides: 10.

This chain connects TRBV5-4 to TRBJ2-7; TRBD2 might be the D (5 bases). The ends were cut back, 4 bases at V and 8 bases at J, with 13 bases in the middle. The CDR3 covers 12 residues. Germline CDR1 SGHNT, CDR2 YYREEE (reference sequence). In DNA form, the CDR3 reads TGTGCCAGCAGCATGCGCCGAGGGCAGCAGTACTTC. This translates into CASSMRRGQQYF. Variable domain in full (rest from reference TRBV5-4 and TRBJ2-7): ETGVTQSPTHLIKTRGQQVTLRCSSQSGHNTVSWYQQALGQGPQFIFQYYREEENGRGNFPPRFSGLQFPNYSSELNVNALELDDSALYLCASSMRRGQQYFGPGTRLTVT.

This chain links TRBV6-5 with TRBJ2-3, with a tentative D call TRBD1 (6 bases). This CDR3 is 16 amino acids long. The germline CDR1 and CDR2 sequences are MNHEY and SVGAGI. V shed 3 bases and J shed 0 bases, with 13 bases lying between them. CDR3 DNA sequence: TGTGCCAGCAGTTATCTGGACAGATCTAGCACAGATACGCAGTATTTT. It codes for CASSYLDRSSTDTQYF.

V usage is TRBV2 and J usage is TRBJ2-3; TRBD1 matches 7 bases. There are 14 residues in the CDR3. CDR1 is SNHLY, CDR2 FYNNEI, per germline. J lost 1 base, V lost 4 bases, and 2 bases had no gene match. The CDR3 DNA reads TGTGCCAGCAGTGCCCAGGGGGGCACAGATACGCAGTATTTT. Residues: CASSAQGGTDTQYF.

CDR3 region: CASSLAGQGIDTEAFF. CDR3 bases: TGTGCCAGCAGCTTAGCGGGACAGGGGATCGACACTGAAGCTTTCTTT. V and J are TRBV7-9 and TRBJ1-1, with 10 positions matching TRBD1. Germline CDR1 is SEHNR and CDR2 is FQNEAQ (reference sequence). The CDR3 runs to 16 residues. V lost 0 bases, J lost 3 bases, and 4 bases stayed unmatched.

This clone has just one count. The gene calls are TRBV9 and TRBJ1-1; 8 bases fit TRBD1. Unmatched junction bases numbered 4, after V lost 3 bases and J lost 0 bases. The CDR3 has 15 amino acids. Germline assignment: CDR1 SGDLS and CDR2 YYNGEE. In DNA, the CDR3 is TGTGCCAGCAGCGCCGGGACAGGACTGAACACTGAAGCTTTCTTT. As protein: CASSAGTGLNTEAFF.

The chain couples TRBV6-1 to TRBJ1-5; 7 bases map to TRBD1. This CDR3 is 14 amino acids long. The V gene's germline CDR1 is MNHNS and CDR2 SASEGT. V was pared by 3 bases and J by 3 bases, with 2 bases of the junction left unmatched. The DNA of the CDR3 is TGTGCCAGCAGTGAGACAGGGTCCAATCAGCCCCAGCATTTT. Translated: CASSETGSNQPQHF.

Here the CDR3 DNA reads TGCGCCAGCAGCCAAGGACAGCCCCGCACAGATACGCAGTATTTT. As protein: CASSQGQPRTDTQYF. V and J are TRBV4-1 and TRBJ2-3; D might be TRBD1 (5 bases). The CDR3 has 15 amino acids. Germline-derived CDR1 and CDR2 are MGHRA and YSYEKL. V was trimmed by 1 base and J by 1 base, leaving 9 bases between them.

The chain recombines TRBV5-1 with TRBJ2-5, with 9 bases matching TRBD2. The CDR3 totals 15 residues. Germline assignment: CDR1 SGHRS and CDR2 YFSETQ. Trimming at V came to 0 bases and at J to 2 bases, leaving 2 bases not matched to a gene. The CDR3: CASSLVAGVQETQYF. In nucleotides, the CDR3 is TGCGCCAGCAGCTTGGTAGCGGGAGTGCAAGAGACCCAGTACTTC.

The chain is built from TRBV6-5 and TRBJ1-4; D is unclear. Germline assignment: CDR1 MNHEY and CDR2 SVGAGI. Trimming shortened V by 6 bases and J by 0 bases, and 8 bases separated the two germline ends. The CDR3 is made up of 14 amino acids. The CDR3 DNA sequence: TGTGCCAGCAGAACAGCCGCAACTAATGAAAAACTGTTTTTT. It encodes CASRTAATNEKLFF.

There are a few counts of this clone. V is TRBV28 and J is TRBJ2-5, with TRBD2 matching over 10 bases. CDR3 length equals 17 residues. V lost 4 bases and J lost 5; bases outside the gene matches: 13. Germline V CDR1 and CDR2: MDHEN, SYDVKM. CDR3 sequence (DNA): TGTGCCAGCAGTTACGCGCGGCTAGCGGGGGCGGGGGAGACCCAGTACTTC. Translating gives CASSYARLAGAGETQYF.